This TCR beta chain was sequenced for a study of Ad26.COV2.S vaccination and SARS-CoV-2 variants. General study points: Responses of spike-specific T cells (both CD8+ and CD4+) reportedly showed substantial breadth after vaccination.

Trimming shortened V by 3 bases and J by 5 bases, and 17 bases separated the two germline ends. CDR1 KGHSH and CDR2 LQKENI come from the germline V gene. The CDR3 sequence is 15 residues long. The table lists this clone with a few counts. Its target is not known. The treatment is: about 20 received Ad26.COV2.S at low or high dose, single or two shots; several received placebo; per-sample allocation not given. At day 63 after the first vaccine or placebo injection, samples were drawn. Recruitment in Boston yielded a donor of adult age, 18-55 years. Method: immunoSEQ multiplex PCR; TCRdb's copy keeps in-frame clones and lacks some. This table has approximately 420,000 clones, roughly 90% appearing once.

Here the sequenced sample was peripheral blood, taken in a trial of Ad26.COV2.S vaccine versus placebo. The TCR comes from a person between 18 and 59 years old who received the Ad26.COV2.S COVID-19 vaccine or a placebo. The chain is built from TRBV18 and TRBJ2-7; D is possibly TRBD1 or TRBD2 (5 bases each). CDR3 coding DNA: TGTGCCAGCTCACCTAGGGAGAAGGGGTACAACGAGCAGTACTTC. Translation gives CASSPREKGYNEQYF.